This T cell receptor (beta chain) was identified in a study of blood T cell repertoires in COVID-19. Background on the study: Donors in the United States, Italy and Spain gave samples during acute or convalescent COVID-19. Nucleic acid was either cDNA or gDNA, and it came from T cells, B-cell-depleted T cells, or PBMCs.

In the original analysis: Scientists estimated how many nucleated cells there were by amplifying reference gene primers. Repertoires were generated with immunoSEQ multiplex PCR, while TCRdb's copy carries only in-frame clones and drops some. The V and J calls and clone size are taken from that table; D and trimming were inferred from the DNA. The top ten clones hold nearly 4.5% of a sample with a few hundred thousand clones, 70% to 90% of them seen once. V lost 6 bases, J lost 5 bases, and 9 bases stayed unmatched. Per the germline V gene, CDR1 is LNHNV and CDR2 is YYDKDF (reference sequence). The CDR3 extends over 15 amino acids.

J is TRBJ1-2 and V is TRBV15; 10 bases line up with TRBD1. The sample consisted of peripheral blood. This sequence was found in a man aged 45 to 65 with acute or convalescent COVID-19. CDR3: CATRSGTGATYGYTF. The DNA of the CDR3 is TGTGCCACCAGGAGTGGGACAGGGGCTACTTATGGCTACACCTTC.